One and the same sample provided the 2 T cell receptor beta chains below, sequenced in a study of T cells after yellow fever vaccination. TCRdb re-derived calls from the 5' RACE reads in MiXCR, one entry per CDR3 protein. The sample consists of about 630,000 distinct CDR3 sequences, approximately 13% of them appearing once. Sequencing used PBMCs, obtained on the day of the yellow fever booster vaccination. These receptors all come from a man aged 25-45 years who received the YFV17D yellow fever vaccine.

At least ten counts were recorded for this clonotype. A read error may produce the germline difference seen at one junction end. V and J are TRBV24-1 and TRBJ2-7; 9 nucleotides line up with TRBD1. Germline V gene data show CDR1 as KGHDR and CDR2 as SFDVKD. The CDR3 covers 14 residues. As DNA, the CDR3 is TGTGCCATCAGTGGAGGGACAGGGTCTTGTGAGCAGTACTTC. This encodes CAISGGTGSCEQYF.

This chain uses TRBV20-1 with TRBJ2-1, with 7 bases aligning to TRBD2. The CDR3 covers 14 residues. V was pared by 4 bases and J by 2 bases, with 5 bases of the junction left unmatched. Germline CDR1 and CDR2: DFQATT and SNEGSKA (reference sequence). CDR3 nucleotide sequence: TGCAGTGCTAACTCCGGGACTACCTACAATGAGCAGTTCTTC. It specifies CSANSGTTYNEQFF.